This is a list of T cell receptor beta chains from one sample in a study of blood T cell repertoires in COVID-19. Using immunoSEQ multiplex PCR, the repertoire was profiled, and TCRdb retains in-frame clones only, with some absent. The table has about 390,000 clones, around 87% seen once. Sequenced input: peripheral blood. The receptors here all came from a woman aged 55-70 years with COVID-19, enrolled during active disease. Both conserved end residues are part of each CDR3. The order of the fields is D gene, J gene, V gene, clone size, CDR3 protein, CDR3 DNA. The D gene is left open where the match is weak. Some rows mark clone size as missing; the rest say once, few, many or name a class of expanded clone.

d_gene: .
j_gene: TRBJ1-5
v_gene: TRBV2
abundance: once
CDR3aa: CASSGSPQLQHF
CDR3nt: TGTGCCAGCAGTGGATCCCCCCAGTTACAGCATTTT

d_gene: .
j_gene: TRBJ2-7
v_gene: TRBV23-1
abundance: .
CDR3aa: CASSQFGSGAEKYEQYF
CDR3nt: TGCGCCAGCAGTCAATTCGGATCAGGGGCTGAAAAGTACGAGCAGTACTTC

d_gene: TRBD1
j_gene: TRBJ1-6
v_gene: TRBV11-1
abundance: .
CDR3aa: CASSSSGGRSSPLHF
CDR3nt: TGTGCCAGCAGCTCTTCAGGGGGCCGTAGCTCACCCCTCCACTTT

d_gene: TRBD2
j_gene: TRBJ2-7
v_gene: TRBV30
abundance: .
CDR3aa: CAFKRGEGYEQYF
CDR3nt: TGTGCCTTTAAGCGGGGGGAGGGGTACGAGCAGTACTTC

d_gene: TRBD1
j_gene: TRBJ2-7
v_gene: TRBV14
abundance: .
CDR3aa: CASSHPGQGFKQYF
CDR3nt: TGTGCCAGCAGCCACCCGGGACAGGGGTTCAAGCAGTACTTC

d_gene: .
j_gene: TRBJ2-5
v_gene: TRBV1
abundance: .
CDR3aa: CTSSHASGGRYQETQYF
CDR3nt: TGCACCAGCAGCCACGCTAGCGGGGGCCGGTACCAAGAGACCCAGTACTTC

d_gene: .
j_gene: TRBJ1-2
v_gene: TRBV2
abundance: .
CDR3aa: CASTDPGSVDYGYTF
CDR3nt: TGTGCCAGCACCGACCCCGGGAGCGTTGACTATGGCTACACCTTC

d_gene: .
j_gene: TRBJ2-2
v_gene: TRBV7-3
abundance: .
CDR3aa: CASSFQGSGELFF
CDR3nt: TGTGCCAGCAGCTTTCAGGGTTCCGGGGAGCTGTTTTTT

d_gene: TRBD2
j_gene: TRBJ2-6
v_gene: TRBV5-4
abundance: .
CDR3aa: CASSLIQAGPGANVLTF
CDR3nt: TGTGCCAGCAGCCTAATACAAGCGGGGCCTGGGGCCAACGTCCTGACTTTC

d_gene: TRBD1
j_gene: TRBJ1-5
v_gene: TRBV24-1
abundance: .
CDR3aa: CATSDLRQGHNQPQHF
CDR3nt: TGTGCCACCAGTGATTTGCGACAGGGTCACAATCAGCCCCAGCATTTT

d_gene: .
j_gene: TRBJ2-3
v_gene: TRBV7-2
abundance: .
CDR3aa: CASSLLGGAGTDTQYF
CDR3nt: TGTGCCAGCAGCTTACTGGGGGGGGCTGGCACAGATACGCAGTATTTT

d_gene: .
j_gene: TRBJ2-1
v_gene: TRBV3-1/TRBV3-2
abundance: .
CDR3aa: CASSQDRGSISYNEQFF
CDR3nt: TGTGCCAGCAGCCAAGATCGGGGGAGCATCTCCTACAATGAGCAGTTCTTC

d_gene: TRBD1
j_gene: TRBJ1-4
v_gene: TRBV18
abundance: .
CDR3aa: CASSPKGTATNEKLFF
CDR3nt: TGTGCCAGCTCACCAAAGGGGACAGCAACTAATGAAAAACTGTTTTTT

d_gene: TRBD1
j_gene: TRBJ1-1
v_gene: TRBV4-1
abundance: .
CDR3aa: CASSQSQGIGAFF
CDR3nt: TGCGCCAGCAGCCAGTCACAGGGGATCGGAGCTTTCTTT

d_gene: .
j_gene: TRBJ1-1
v_gene: TRBV19
abundance: once
CDR3aa: CASSPQPNLNTEAFF
CDR3nt: TGTGCCAGTAGTCCCCAACCGAACTTGAACACTGAAGCTTTCTTT

d_gene: .
j_gene: TRBJ1-2
v_gene: TRBV29-1
abundance: .
CDR3aa: CSHTGVASGYTF
CDR3nt: TGCAGTCACACGGGGGTAGCTAGTGGCTACACCTTC

d_gene: .
j_gene: TRBJ1-1
v_gene: TRBV6-1
abundance: .
CDR3aa: CASSEYGQLNTEAFF
CDR3nt: TGTGCCAGCAGTGAATATGGACAGTTGAACACTGAAGCTTTCTTT

d_gene: .
j_gene: TRBJ2-5
v_gene: TRBV2
abundance: .
CDR3aa: CASWAGPTDETQYF
CDR3nt: TGTGCCAGCTGGGCGGGACCGACAGACGAGACCCAGTACTTC

d_gene: .
j_gene: TRBJ1-5
v_gene: TRBV19
abundance: .
CDR3aa: CASQRAPREAQHF
CDR3nt: TGTGCCAGTCAAAGGGCACCTCGGGAGGCCCAGCATTTT

d_gene: .
j_gene: TRBJ1-3
v_gene: TRBV7-2
abundance: once
CDR3aa: CASSFTVPGNTIYF
CDR3nt: TGTGCCAGCAGCTTTACAGTTCCGGGAAACACCATATATTTT

d_gene: .
j_gene: TRBJ2-1
v_gene: TRBV6-1
abundance: .
CDR3aa: CASSEGVIGGFYYNEQFF
CDR3nt: TGTGCCAGCAGTGAAGGGGTAATAGGGGGATTTTACTACAATGAGCAGTTCTTC

d_gene: TRBD1
j_gene: TRBJ1-2
v_gene: TRBV3-1/TRBV3-2
abundance: .
CDR3aa: CASRPTPGTGQIYGYTF
CDR3nt: TGTGCCAGCAGGCCAACCCCCGGGACAGGACAAATCTATGGCTACACCTTC

d_gene: .
j_gene: TRBJ1-3
v_gene: TRBV5-6
abundance: .
CDR3aa: CASSLGWAASSGNTIYF
CDR3nt: TGTGCCAGCAGCTTGGGGTGGGCAGCCAGCTCTGGAAACACCATATATTTT

d_gene: .
j_gene: TRBJ2-7
v_gene: TRBV3-1/TRBV3-2
abundance: .
CDR3aa: CASSQDRGFPYEQYF
CDR3nt: TGTGCCAGCAGCCAAGATCGGGGATTCCCCTACGAGCAGTACTTC

d_gene: TRBD1
j_gene: TRBJ2-1
v_gene: TRBV18
abundance: .
CDR3aa: CASSPKVGPGTGGHNEQFF
CDR3nt: TGTGCCAGCTCACCAAAGGTTGGGCCCGGGACAGGGGGCCACAATGAGCAGTTCTTC

d_gene: TRBD1
j_gene: TRBJ2-5
v_gene: TRBV19
abundance: .
CDR3aa: CASRRGDRAIETQYF
CDR3nt: TGTGCCAGTAGACGAGGGGACAGGGCGATAGAGACCCAGTACTTC

d_gene: .
j_gene: TRBJ1-2
v_gene: TRBV3-1/TRBV3-2
abundance: .
CDR3aa: CASSQGGQSYYGYTF
CDR3nt: TGTGCCAGCAGCCAAGGGGGGCAATCCTACTATGGCTACACCTTC

d_gene: TRBD1
j_gene: TRBJ1-1
v_gene: TRBV5-1
abundance: .
CDR3aa: CASSLVGAGGSETEAFF
CDR3nt: TGCGCCAGCAGCTTGGTTGGGGCAGGGGGAAGTGAGACTGAAGCTTTCTTT

d_gene: TRBD1
j_gene: TRBJ1-5
v_gene: TRBV7-9
abundance: .
CDR3aa: CASSLGDRRNQPQHF
CDR3nt: TGTGCCAGCAGCTTAGGGGACAGGAGAAATCAGCCCCAGCATTTT

d_gene: TRBD1
j_gene: TRBJ1-2
v_gene: TRBV6-6
abundance: .
CDR3aa: CASSLTGQGGYTF
CDR3nt: TGTGCCAGCAGTCTGACAGGGCAAGGAGGCTACACCTTC

d_gene: .
j_gene: TRBJ2-7
v_gene: TRBV7-2
abundance: .
CDR3aa: CASSLGGVSYEQYF
CDR3nt: TGTGCCAGCAGCTTAGGGGGGGTGTCCTACGAGCAGTACTTC

d_gene: TRBD1
j_gene: TRBJ1-3
v_gene: TRBV28
abundance: .
CDR3aa: CASSATGTGVRNTIYF
CDR3nt: TGTGCCAGCAGTGCCACCGGGACAGGGGTGCGAAACACCATATATTTT

d_gene: TRBD2
j_gene: TRBJ2-5
v_gene: TRBV19
abundance: once
CDR3aa: CASSQGLAGGGTQYF
CDR3nt: TGTGCCAGTAGCCAAGGACTAGCGGGGGGAGGGACCCAGTACTTC

d_gene: TRBD1
j_gene: TRBJ1-1
v_gene: TRBV9
abundance: .
CDR3aa: CASSAQGRATEAFF
CDR3nt: TGTGCCAGCAGCGCACAGGGGAGAGCCACTGAAGCTTTCTTT

d_gene: TRBD1
j_gene: TRBJ1-1
v_gene: TRBV27
abundance: once
CDR3aa: CASKRDRGPGTEAFF
CDR3nt: TGTGCCAGTAAAAGGGACAGGGGGCCTGGCACTGAAGCTTTCTTT

d_gene: TRBD1
j_gene: TRBJ2-2
v_gene: TRBV3-1/TRBV3-2
abundance: .
CDR3aa: CASSQSDRGRPGELFF
CDR3nt: TGTGCCAGCAGCCAGAGCGACAGGGGGCGCCCCGGGGAGCTGTTTTTT

d_gene: .
j_gene: TRBJ2-5
v_gene: TRBV18
abundance: .
CDR3aa: CASSPGTEETQYF
CDR3nt: TGTGCCAGCTCACCAGGGACTGAGGAGACCCAGTACTTC

d_gene: TRBD1
j_gene: TRBJ1-3
v_gene: TRBV6-5
abundance: .
CDR3aa: CASRGQLSSGNTIYF
CDR3nt: TGTGCCAGCAGGGGACAGTTGAGCTCTGGAAACACCATATATTTT

d_gene: TRBD1
j_gene: TRBJ1-1
v_gene: TRBV27
abundance: .
CDR3aa: CASSSLDRRGTEAFF
CDR3nt: TGTGCCAGCAGTTCTTTGGACAGGCGCGGCACTGAAGCTTTCTTT

d_gene: TRBD2
j_gene: TRBJ2-5
v_gene: TRBV5-6
abundance: once
CDR3aa: CASSPLGIAGGETQYF
CDR3nt: TGTGCCAGCAGCCCCCTCGGGATAGCGGGGGGTGAGACCCAGTACTTC

d_gene: .
j_gene: TRBJ1-2
v_gene: TRBV7-9
abundance: .
CDR3aa: CASSSQGGHGYTF
CDR3nt: TGTGCCAGCAGCTCACAGGGTGGCCATGGCTACACCTTC

d_gene: .
j_gene: TRBJ1-5
v_gene: TRBV18
abundance: .
CDR3aa: CASSPTRAYSNQPQHF
CDR3nt: TGTGCCAGCTCACCCACCCGAGCTTATAGCAATCAGCCCCAGCATTTT

d_gene: TRBD2
j_gene: TRBJ2-3
v_gene: TRBV29-1
abundance: .
CDR3aa: CSVVIAGGSTDTQYF
CDR3nt: TGCAGCGTTGTAATAGCGGGGGGGAGCACAGATACGCAGTATTTT

d_gene: .
j_gene: TRBJ2-7
v_gene: TRBV10-1
abundance: .
CDR3aa: CASSDLNSGAGALEQYF
CDR3nt: TGCGCCAGCAGTGATTTAAATTCGGGGGCGGGGGCCCTCGAGCAGTACTTC

d_gene: .
j_gene: TRBJ2-1
v_gene: TRBV9
abundance: few
CDR3aa: CASSVDTGSAYYEQFF
CDR3nt: TGTGCCAGCAGCGTAGACACAGGGTCAGCTTATTATGAGCAGTTCTTC

d_gene: .
j_gene: TRBJ1-2
v_gene: TRBV18
abundance: .
CDR3aa: CASSLKGDYGYTF
CDR3nt: TGTGCCAGCTCACTAAAAGGGGACTATGGCTACACCTTC

d_gene: TRBD2
j_gene: TRBJ2-4
v_gene: TRBV20-1
abundance: .
CDR3aa: CSATETATSGKNIQYF
CDR3nt: TGCAGTGCTACTGAAACAGCGACTAGCGGAAAAAACATTCAGTACTTC